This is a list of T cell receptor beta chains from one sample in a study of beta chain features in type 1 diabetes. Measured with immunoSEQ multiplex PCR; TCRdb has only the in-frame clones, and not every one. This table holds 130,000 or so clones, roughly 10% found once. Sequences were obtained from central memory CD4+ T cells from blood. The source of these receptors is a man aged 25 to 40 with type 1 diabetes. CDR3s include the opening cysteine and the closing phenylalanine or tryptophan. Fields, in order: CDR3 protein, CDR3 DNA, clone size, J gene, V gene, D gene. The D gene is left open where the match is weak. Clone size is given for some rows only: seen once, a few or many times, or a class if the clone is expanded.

cdr3_aa: CASSAGGNNEQFF; cdr3_nt: TGCGCCAGCAGTGCCGGGGGAAACAATGAGCAGTTCTTC; clone_size: few; j_call: TRBJ2-1; v_call: TRBV10-1; d_call: NA
cdr3_aa: CASSSGRLNTEAFF; cdr3_nt: TGTGCCAGCAGTTCCGGGAGATTGAACACTGAAGCTTTCTTT; clone_size: NA; j_call: TRBJ1-1; v_call: TRBV7-2; d_call: NA
cdr3_aa: CASRGLYNQPQHF; cdr3_nt: TGTGCCAGCAGGGGACTCTACAATCAGCCCCAGCATTTT; clone_size: few; j_call: TRBJ1-5; v_call: TRBV28; d_call: NA
cdr3_aa: CASSLSPGQGDEKLFF; cdr3_nt: TGTGCCAGCAGTTTATCACCGGGACAGGGGGATGAAAAACTGTTTTTT; clone_size: NA; j_call: TRBJ1-4; v_call: TRBV27; d_call: TRBD1
cdr3_aa: CASSPGHLTGELFF; cdr3_nt: TGTGCCAGCAGCCCGGGACACCTTACCGGGGAGCTGTTTTTT; clone_size: NA; j_call: TRBJ2-2; v_call: TRBV7-3; d_call: NA
cdr3_aa: CASKDSRGNQPQHF; cdr3_nt: TGTGCCAGCAAGGACAGTAGAGGAAATCAGCCCCAGCATTTT; clone_size: few; j_call: TRBJ1-5; v_call: TRBV2; d_call: NA
cdr3_aa: CASSSQSRTSGAKTQYF; cdr3_nt: TGTGCCAGCAGTTCCCAATCCCGGACTAGCGGGGCCAAGACCCAGTACTTC; clone_size: NA; j_call: TRBJ2-5; v_call: TRBV27; d_call: TRBD2
cdr3_aa: CASSSHGEGSPLHF; cdr3_nt: TGTGCCAGCAGCTCCCATGGGGAGGGGTCACCCCTCCACTTT; clone_size: NA; j_call: TRBJ1-6; v_call: TRBV7-2; d_call: NA
cdr3_aa: CASSGSAPRGYTF; cdr3_nt: TGCGCCAGCAGCGGGTCGGCCCCCAGGGGCTACACCTTC; clone_size: NA; j_call: TRBJ1-2; v_call: TRBV5-1; d_call: NA
cdr3_aa: CASSLDGGRRTEAFF; cdr3_nt: TGTGCCAGCAGCTTAGACGGGGGGCGTAGGACTGAAGCTTTCTTT; clone_size: few; j_call: TRBJ1-1; v_call: TRBV13; d_call: NA
cdr3_aa: CASSSDRGLPLHF; cdr3_nt: TGTGCCAGCAGCTCGGACAGGGGCCTTCCCCTCCACTTT; clone_size: NA; j_call: TRBJ1-6; v_call: TRBV6-5; d_call: TRBD1
cdr3_aa: CASSTESGSDEQYF; cdr3_nt: TGCGCCAGCAGCACGGAATCAGGGTCGGACGAGCAGTACTTC; clone_size: NA; j_call: TRBJ2-7; v_call: TRBV5-1; d_call: NA
cdr3_aa: CATRDREGSPLHF; cdr3_nt: TGTGCCACCCGGGACAGGGAGGGTTCACCCCTCCACTTT; clone_size: few; j_call: TRBJ1-6; v_call: TRBV2; d_call: TRBD1
cdr3_aa: CASSVEGTESNQPQHF; cdr3_nt: TGTGCCAGCAGCGTAGAGGGGACAGAGAGCAATCAGCCCCAGCATTTT; clone_size: NA; j_call: TRBJ1-5; v_call: TRBV9; d_call: TRBD1
cdr3_aa: CASSQVTGGDYYNEQFF; cdr3_nt: TGTGCCAGCAGCCAAGTAACCGGGGGGGACTACTACAATGAGCAGTTCTTC; clone_size: few; j_call: TRBJ2-1; v_call: TRBV4-2; d_call: TRBD2
cdr3_aa: CASSPGDREQYF; cdr3_nt: TGTGCCAGCAGCCCAGGGGACAGAGAGCAGTACTTC; clone_size: NA; j_call: TRBJ2-7; v_call: TRBV6-6; d_call: TRBD1
cdr3_aa: CASSQGGADFLGYTF; cdr3_nt: TGTGCCAGCAGCCAAGGAGGAGCAGACTTCTTAGGCTACACCTTC; clone_size: NA; j_call: TRBJ1-2; v_call: TRBV4-2; d_call: NA
cdr3_aa: CASSDTQADTQYF; cdr3_nt: TGTGCCAGCAGTGACACACAGGCAGATACGCAGTATTTT; clone_size: NA; j_call: TRBJ2-3; v_call: TRBV6-4; d_call: NA
cdr3_aa: CASGQYGYTF; cdr3_nt: TGTGCCAGCGGACAGTATGGCTACACCTTC; clone_size: few; j_call: TRBJ1-2; v_call: TRBV2; d_call: NA
cdr3_aa: CASSLRAGGANEKLFF; cdr3_nt: TGTGCCAGCAGCTTAAGGGCAGGGGGAGCTAATGAAAAACTGTTTTTT; clone_size: few; j_call: TRBJ1-4; v_call: TRBV7-2; d_call: TRBD1
cdr3_aa: CASSDLIPRGEQFF; cdr3_nt: TGTGCCAGCAGCGACTTGATACCCAGGGGTGAGCAGTTCTTC; clone_size: few; j_call: TRBJ2-1; v_call: TRBV21-1; d_call: NA
cdr3_aa: CASSPRTDTDTQYF; cdr3_nt: TGCGCCAGCAGCCCCCGGACAGACACAGATACGCAGTATTTT; clone_size: few; j_call: TRBJ2-3; v_call: TRBV5-1; d_call: NA
cdr3_aa: CASSVSREGGYTF; cdr3_nt: TGTGCCAGCAGTGTGAGCAGGGAGGGTGGCTACACCTTC; clone_size: NA; j_call: TRBJ1-2; v_call: TRBV2; d_call: NA
cdr3_aa: CASSAMTGLANTEAFF; cdr3_nt: TGTGCCAGCAGCGCCATGACAGGGCTGGCGAACACTGAAGCTTTCTTT; clone_size: NA; j_call: TRBJ1-1; v_call: TRBV7-9; d_call: TRBD1
cdr3_aa: CASSWGGQETQYF; cdr3_nt: TGTGCCAGCAGCTGGGGGGGCCAAGAGACCCAGTACTTC; clone_size: few; j_call: TRBJ2-5; v_call: TRBV5-6; d_call: TRBD2
cdr3_aa: CSVGQGVETQYF; cdr3_nt: TGCAGCGTCGGACAGGGTGTAGAGACCCAGTACTTC; clone_size: few; j_call: TRBJ2-5; v_call: TRBV29-1; d_call: TRBD1
cdr3_aa: CASSPRTGRNTEAFF; cdr3_nt: TGTGCCAGCTCACCCAGGACAGGGAGAAACACTGAAGCTTTCTTT; clone_size: few; j_call: TRBJ1-1; v_call: TRBV18; d_call: TRBD1
cdr3_aa: CASSMLSRQETQYF; cdr3_nt: TGTGCCAGTAGTATGTTGAGCAGGCAAGAGACCCAGTACTTC; clone_size: once; j_call: TRBJ2-5; v_call: TRBV19; d_call: NA
cdr3_aa: CASTRPPSSYNEQFF; cdr3_nt: TGTGCCAGCACGCGACCCCCTAGCTCCTACAATGAGCAGTTCTTC; clone_size: NA; j_call: TRBJ2-1; v_call: TRBV28; d_call: NA
cdr3_aa: CASTQGSLGGSYEQYF; cdr3_nt: TGTGCCAGCACCCAGGGTTCCCTGGGGGGCTCCTACGAGCAGTACTTC; clone_size: NA; j_call: TRBJ2-7; v_call: TRBV5-4; d_call: NA
cdr3_aa: CASRLRAGGARYHF; cdr3_nt: TGTGCCAGCAGATTACGGGCGGGGGGGGCGCGTTACCACTTT; clone_size: NA; j_call: TRBJ1-6; v_call: TRBV27; d_call: NA
cdr3_aa: CASSYLGTSSSYEQYF; cdr3_nt: TGTGCCAGCAGCTATTTGGGGACTTCGAGTTCCTACGAGCAGTACTTC; clone_size: few; j_call: TRBJ2-7; v_call: TRBV5-6; d_call: NA
cdr3_aa: CASKDSRSGNTIYF; cdr3_nt: TGTGCCAGCAAAGACTCCCGCTCTGGAAACACCATATATTTT; clone_size: NA; j_call: TRBJ1-3; v_call: TRBV27; d_call: NA
cdr3_aa: CAISEGTFEQYF; cdr3_nt: TGTGCCATCAGTGAGGGGACATTCGAGCAGTACTTC; clone_size: NA; j_call: TRBJ2-7; v_call: TRBV10-3; d_call: NA
cdr3_aa: CAWDRGGSPLHF; cdr3_nt: TGTGCCTGGGACAGGGGCGGATCACCCCTCCACTTT; clone_size: NA; j_call: TRBJ1-6; v_call: TRBV30; d_call: TRBD1
cdr3_aa: CASIPRRGNTEAFF; cdr3_nt: TGTGCCAGTATTCCGAGACGGGGGAACACTGAAGCTTTCTTT; clone_size: few; j_call: TRBJ1-1; v_call: TRBV19; d_call: NA
cdr3_aa: CASRGTGQGGGEQYF; cdr3_nt: TGTGCCAGCAGAGGAACCGGACAGGGAGGCGGCGAGCAGTACTTC; clone_size: many; j_call: TRBJ2-7; v_call: TRBV28; d_call: TRBD1
cdr3_aa: CSSRGQEAQYF; cdr3_nt: TGCAGCTCGAGAGGGCAAGAGGCCCAGTACTTC; clone_size: NA; j_call: TRBJ2-5; v_call: TRBV20-1; d_call: NA
cdr3_aa: CASRPRTGGMFETQYF; cdr3_nt: TGTGCCAGCAGACCCCGGACAGGGGGCATGTTCGAGACCCAGTACTTC; clone_size: NA; j_call: TRBJ2-5; v_call: TRBV7-2; d_call: TRBD1
cdr3_aa: CASRGQGPQYTEAFF; cdr3_nt: TGTGCCAGCAGGGGACAGGGCCCGCAGTACACTGAAGCTTTCTTT; clone_size: many; j_call: TRBJ1-1; v_call: TRBV11-2; d_call: TRBD1
cdr3_aa: CAWSFQLGVYNEQFF; cdr3_nt: TGTGCCTGGAGTTTTCAGCTAGGGGTTTACAATGAGCAGTTCTTC; clone_size: NA; j_call: TRBJ2-1; v_call: TRBV30; d_call: NA
cdr3_aa: CASSIGTQETQYF; cdr3_nt: TGTGCCAGCAGCATCGGGACTCAAGAGACCCAGTACTTC; clone_size: NA; j_call: TRBJ2-5; v_call: TRBV7-2; d_call: NA
cdr3_aa: CASSLEPLRANVLTF; cdr3_nt: TGTGCCAGCAGCTTAGAACCTCTACGAGCCAACGTCCTGACTTTC; clone_size: few; j_call: TRBJ2-6; v_call: TRBV11-2; d_call: NA
cdr3_aa: CASSLGLAGVEQFF; cdr3_nt: TGCGCCAGCAGCTTGGGACTAGCGGGGGTTGAGCAGTTCTTC; clone_size: few; j_call: TRBJ2-1; v_call: TRBV5-1; d_call: TRBD2
cdr3_aa: CASSPKTGTSLTF; cdr3_nt: TGCGCCAGCAGCCCCAAAACCGGGACTAGCCTGACTTTC; clone_size: NA; j_call: TRBJ2-6; v_call: TRBV4-3; d_call: TRBD2
cdr3_aa: CASSLGTGLTSYGYTF; cdr3_nt: TGTGCCAGCAGCTTAGGAACAGGGTTGACATCGTATGGCTACACCTTC; clone_size: NA; j_call: TRBJ1-2; v_call: TRBV13; d_call: NA
cdr3_aa: CASSLTSGANVLTF; cdr3_nt: TGTGCCAGCTCACTTACATCTGGGGCCAACGTCCTGACTTTC; clone_size: NA; j_call: TRBJ2-6; v_call: TRBV18; d_call: NA
cdr3_aa: CATAGAAYEQYF; cdr3_nt: TGTGCCACCGCAGGGGCCGCCTACGAGCAGTACTTC; clone_size: NA; j_call: TRBJ2-7; v_call: TRBV27; d_call: NA
cdr3_aa: CASSVAGLGETQYF; cdr3_nt: TGTGCCAGCAGCGTAGCAGGACTAGGAGAGACCCAGTACTTC; clone_size: NA; j_call: TRBJ2-5; v_call: TRBV9; d_call: TRBD2
cdr3_aa: CASSPGGGAKNIQYF; cdr3_nt: TGTGCCAGCAGCCCGGGGGGAGGGGCCAAAAACATTCAGTACTTC; clone_size: NA; j_call: TRBJ2-4; v_call: TRBV5-5; d_call: TRBD2
cdr3_aa: CATMGIGTDTQYF; cdr3_nt: TGTGCCACCATGGGCATAGGCACAGATACGCAGTATTTT; clone_size: NA; j_call: TRBJ2-3; v_call: TRBV19; d_call: NA
cdr3_aa: CASSIRVVDEQFF; cdr3_nt: TGTGCCAGTAGTATCAGGGTCGTCGATGAGCAGTTCTTC; clone_size: NA; j_call: TRBJ2-1; v_call: TRBV19; d_call: NA
cdr3_aa: CASSQGMNRRTGELFF; cdr3_nt: TGTGCCAGCAGCCAAGGGATGAACCGGCGGACCGGGGAGCTGTTTTTT; clone_size: few; j_call: TRBJ2-2; v_call: TRBV4-2; d_call: NA
cdr3_aa: CASSLDRTVANEKLFF; cdr3_nt: TGTGCCAGCAGTCTCGACCGGACAGTTGCTAATGAAAAACTGTTTTTT; clone_size: few; j_call: TRBJ1-4; v_call: TRBV27; d_call: NA
cdr3_aa: CASNHRQAEAFF; cdr3_nt: TGTGCCAGCAACCATCGACAGGCAGAAGCTTTCTTT; clone_size: NA; j_call: TRBJ1-1; v_call: TRBV6-1; d_call: NA
cdr3_aa: CASSRRELAPLGFF; cdr3_nt: TGTGCCAGCAGCCGCCGGGAATTGGCGCCCTTGGGGTTCTTC; clone_size: few; j_call: TRBJ2-1; v_call: TRBV27; d_call: NA
cdr3_aa: CAISEGRGYTF; cdr3_nt: TGTGCCATCAGTGAGGGGAGGGGCTACACCTTC; clone_size: NA; j_call: TRBJ1-2; v_call: TRBV10-3; d_call: NA
cdr3_aa: CASSYGGGETQYF; cdr3_nt: TGTGCCAGCAGTTACGGGGGAGGAGAGACCCAGTACTTC; clone_size: NA; j_call: TRBJ2-5; v_call: TRBV6-5; d_call: NA